Here is one TCR beta chain with its context. Antigen unknown. Here immunoSEQ multiplex PCR was the method, and the copy in TCRdb shows in-frame clones only, minus some. The data contain tens of thousands of clones, around 83% of them singletons. This sample stems from a study of PD-1 blockade in classical Hodgkin lymphoma. The patients all showed relapse after autologous stem cell transplantation, while their brentuximab vedotin exposure varied. Researchers used magnetic negative selection to pull out pure CD4+ T cells from thawed PBMCs. Overall study results and limits: It was reported that newly diagnosed patients had less baseline TCR diversity than healthy donors. Whatever underlies the repertoire differences (possibly disease activity or prior therapy) remains undefined. The study found complete responders had baseline diversity similar to newly diagnosed patients. Exclusion covered patients beginning nivolumab under 1 year post-ASCT.

The TCR sequence derives from a human donor with classical Hodgkin lymphoma. Sample: CD4+ T cells from blood, taken at baseline.

CDR3 DNA: TGTGCCAGCAGCTTACGGAAGGGGGGCAATGAGCAGTTCTTC. This encodes CASSLRKGGNEQFF. The gene calls are TRBV7-9 and TRBJ2-1; D assignment may be TRBD1 or TRBD2 (6 bases each). Germline CDR1 and CDR2: SEHNR and FQNEAQ (reference sequence). Trimming pared 2 bases from V and 6 bases from J, leaving 11 bases between. CDR3 length: 14 residues.